What follows are 10 T cell receptor beta chains derived from one specimen sequenced in a study of T cell repertoires in cytomegalovirus infection. One entry per CDR3 protein results from TCRdb running MiXCR on the reads. The table has about 160,000 distinct CDR3 sequences, 15% to 20% seen once. Input material: CD8+ T cells from PBMCs. The receptor set was obtained from a human donor in good health (CMV status not recorded). Some clones in this sample may be carry-over from other donors' samples.

The V gene is TRBV15, the J gene TRBJ1-3; unclear D gene. The CDR3 has 15 amino acids. Between the trimmed V and J ends, which lost 0 bases and 4 bases, there was a span of 10 bases. Germline lookup yields CDR1 LNHNV and CDR2 YYDKDF (reference sequence). The CDR3 here is CATSRDWGIGNTIYF. The CDR3 DNA sequence: TGTGCCACCAGCAGAGATTGGGGTATCGGAAACACCATATATTTT.

This rearrangement joins TRBV6-2 or TRBV6-3 to TRBJ2-2; TRBD2 matches at 7 bases. Germline CDR1 is MNHEY and CDR2 is SVGEGT. This CDR3 has 17 residues. V was pared by 2 bases and J by 0 bases, with 6 bases of the junction left unmatched. CDR3 coding DNA: TGTGCCAGCAGTTACGGGAGGGGTCTTCCGAACACCGGGGAGCTGTTTTTT. Amino acids: CASSYGRGLPNTGELFF.

The chain carries TRBV6-2 or TRBV6-3 and TRBJ2-1, with D uncertain. CDR1 is MNHEY and CDR2 is SVGEGT in the germline V gene. Trimming left V 0 bases short and J 5 bases short, with 14 bases between. The CDR3 spans 16 residues. The CDR3 sequence is CASSYSVDPPNNEQFF. The CDR3 DNA follows: TGTGCCAGCAGTTACTCCGTGGACCCTCCTAACAATGAGCAGTTCTTC.

V usage is TRBV7-2 and J usage is TRBJ1-1, with D uncertain. Trimming shortened V by 3 bases and J by 1 base, and 12 bases separated the two germline ends. From germline, CDR1 is SGHTA and CDR2 FQGNSA. The CDR3 contains 15 residues. The CDR3 region is CASSLNWASNTEAFF. In DNA, the CDR3 is TGTGCCAGCAGCTTGAACTGGGCCTCGAACACTGAAGCTTTCTTT. Full variable domain (outside the CDR3, taken from reference TRBV7-2 and TRBJ1-1): GAGVSQSPSNKVTEKGKDVELRCDPISGHTALYWYRQSLGQGLEFLIYFQGNSAPDKSGLPSDRFSAERTGGSVSTLTIQRTQQEDSAVYLCASSLNWASNTEAFFGQGTRLTVV.

This clonotype has a single count. This chain joins TRBV15 and TRBJ2-5, with D possibly TRBD2 on 5 matching bases. Trimming took 3 bases from V and 5 from J, leaving 10 bases between them. CDR1 LNHNV and CDR2 YYDKDF come from the germline V gene (reference sequence). There are 13 residues in the CDR3. The CDR3 here is CATSRSGGETQYF. CDR3 nucleotide sequence: TGTGCCACCAGCAGGTCAGGCGGGGAGACCCAGTACTTC.

This clonotype has ten or more counts. The CDR3 spells CASSRTDSYNEQFF. For the CDR3, the DNA is TGTGCCAGCAGCCGAACGGACAGCTACAATGAGCAGTTCTTC. This rearrangement joins TRBV7-2 to TRBJ2-1; D perhaps matches TRBD1 (6 bases). Trimming removed 5 bases from V and 3 bases from J, with 11 bases in between. The germline CDR1 and CDR2 sequences are SGHTA and FQGNSA. This CDR3 contains 14 residues.

The gene calls are TRBV5-6 and TRBJ2-6; D gene uncertain. The V and J ends lost 3 bases and 3 bases respectively, with 7 bases between them. The CDR3 covers 14 residues. Germline values: CDR1 SGHDT, CDR2 YYEEEE. The CDR3 nucleotides read TGTGCCAGCAGCTCCTCCTTTGGGGCCAACGTCCTGACTTTC. It translates to CASSSSFGANVLTF. Filled out from reference TRBV5-6 and TRBJ2-6, the complete variable domain reads DAGVTQSPTHLIKTRGQQVTLRCSPKSGHDTVSWYQQALGQGPQFIFQYYEEEERQRGNFPDRFSGHQFPNYSSELNVNALLLGDSALYLCASSSSFGANVLTFGAGSRLTVL.

This clonotype was detected only a few times. The CDR3 DNA sequence: TGTGCCAGCAACTCTCCGGGACGACAGGGGGCGCGAGGCACTGAAGCTTTCTTT. Protein product: CASNSPGRQGARGTEAFF. The rearrangement links TRBV7-9 to TRBJ1-1; 10 bases line up with TRBD1. The J segment lost 4 bases and the V segment lost 7 bases, leaving 18 bases of the junction unmatched. Germline V gene lookup returns CDR1 SEHNR and CDR2 FQNEAQ (reference sequence). The CDR3 loop spans 18 amino acids.

This clonotype was detected many times. In nucleotides, the CDR3 is TGTGCCAGCAGCCCCCGGGAAGAGTATGGCTACACCTTC. Protein sequence: CASSPREEYGYTF. This chain links TRBV7-2 with TRBJ1-2; D is unclear. Germline-derived CDR1 and CDR2 are SGHTA and FQGNSA. CDR3 length equals 13 residues. V was cut by 5 bases and J by 5 bases, with 12 bases left in between.

This clonotype was found a few times. The chain uses TRBV29-1 and TRBJ2-3, with D unresolved. Trimming cost V 6 bases and J 3 bases, with 10 bases left between them. This CDR3 is 12 amino acids long. Germline loops: CDR1 SQVTM, CDR2 ANQGSEA. The CDR3 loop is CSVSRITDTQYF. The CDR3 bases are TGCAGCGTGAGCAGGATAACAGATACGCAGTATTTT.